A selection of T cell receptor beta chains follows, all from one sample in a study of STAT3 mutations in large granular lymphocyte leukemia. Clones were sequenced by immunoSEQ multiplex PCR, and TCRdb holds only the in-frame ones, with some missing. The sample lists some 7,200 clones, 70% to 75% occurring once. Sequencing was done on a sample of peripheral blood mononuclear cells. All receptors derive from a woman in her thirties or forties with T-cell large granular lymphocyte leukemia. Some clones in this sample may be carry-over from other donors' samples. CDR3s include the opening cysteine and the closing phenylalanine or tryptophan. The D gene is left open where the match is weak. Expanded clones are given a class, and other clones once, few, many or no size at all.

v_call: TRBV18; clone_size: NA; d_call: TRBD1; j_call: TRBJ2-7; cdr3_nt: TGTGCCAGCTCACCGCAGGGGGCGCTGGGAAGCGAGCAGTACTTC; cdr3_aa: CASSPQGALGSEQYF
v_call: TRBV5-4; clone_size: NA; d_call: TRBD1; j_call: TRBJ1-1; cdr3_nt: TGTGCCAGCAGAAAGAGACAGGGCGACGGATGGAACACTGAAGCTTTCTTT; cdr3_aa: CASRKRQGDGWNTEAFF
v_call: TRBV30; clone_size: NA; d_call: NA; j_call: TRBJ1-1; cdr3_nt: TGTGCCTGGAGGGGAGACACTGAAGCTTTCTTT; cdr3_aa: CAWRGDTEAFF
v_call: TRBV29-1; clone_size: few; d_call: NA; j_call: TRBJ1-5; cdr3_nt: TGCAGCGCCAGCCGGGACGGGAATCAGCCCCAGCATTTT; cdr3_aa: CSASRDGNQPQHF
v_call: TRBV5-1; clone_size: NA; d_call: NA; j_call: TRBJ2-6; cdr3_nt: TGCGCCAGCAGATTCCAGGGCTCTGGGGCCAACGTCCTGACTTTC; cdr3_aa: CASRFQGSGANVLTF
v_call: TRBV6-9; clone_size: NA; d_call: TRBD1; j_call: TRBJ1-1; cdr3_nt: TGTGCCAGCAGTTATCAGGGGGCATTATCTTTCTTT; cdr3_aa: CASSYQGALSFF
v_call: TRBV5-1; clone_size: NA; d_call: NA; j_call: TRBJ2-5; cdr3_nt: TGCGCCAGCAGTGAGGGACCTCGGACCCAGTACTTC; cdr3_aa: CASSEGPRTQYF
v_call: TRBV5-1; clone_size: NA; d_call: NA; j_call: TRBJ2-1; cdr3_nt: TGCGCCAGCAGCTTGGCCCTGGGGGGTGGGTACAATGAGCAGTTCTTC; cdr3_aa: CASSLALGGGYNEQFF
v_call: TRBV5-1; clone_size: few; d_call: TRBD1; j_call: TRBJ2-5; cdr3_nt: TGCGCCAGCAGCTTGGGACAGGGTAGGGAGACCCAGTACTTC; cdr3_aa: CASSLGQGRETQYF
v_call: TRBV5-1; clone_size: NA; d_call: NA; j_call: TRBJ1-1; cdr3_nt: TGCGCCAGCAGCTTGGTGTCAGGGGCTGAAGCTTTCTTT; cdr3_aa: CASSLVSGAEAFF
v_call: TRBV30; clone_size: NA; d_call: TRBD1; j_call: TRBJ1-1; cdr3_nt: TGTGCCTGGAGGGAAACAGGGGTTAACACTGAAGCTTTCTTT; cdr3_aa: CAWRETGVNTEAFF
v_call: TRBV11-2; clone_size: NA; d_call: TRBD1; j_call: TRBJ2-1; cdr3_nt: TGTGCCAGCAGCTTAGTGTTTGGGACAGGGGGTAGTCTCAATGAGCAGTTCTTC; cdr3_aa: CASSLVFGTGGSLNEQFF
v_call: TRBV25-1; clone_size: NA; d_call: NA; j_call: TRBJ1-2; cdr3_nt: TGTGCCAGCAGCGCTACGAGGGGGTATGGCTACACCTTC; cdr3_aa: CASSATRGYGYTF
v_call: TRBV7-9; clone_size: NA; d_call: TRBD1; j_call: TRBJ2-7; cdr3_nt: TGTGCCAGCAGCTTAGTCGGACAGGGCTATTCCTACGAGCAGTACTTC; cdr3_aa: CASSLVGQGYSYEQYF
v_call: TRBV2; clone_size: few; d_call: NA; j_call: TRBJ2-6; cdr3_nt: TGTGCCAGCAGCCAGGACCAGACTGGGGCCAACGTCCTGACTTTC; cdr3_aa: CASSQDQTGANVLTF
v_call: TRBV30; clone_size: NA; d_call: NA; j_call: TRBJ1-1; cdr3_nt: TGTGCCTCCCGGGACGGAAAGAACACTGAAGCTTTCTTT; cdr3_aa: CASRDGKNTEAFF
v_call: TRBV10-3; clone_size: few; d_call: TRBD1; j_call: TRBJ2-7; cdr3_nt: TGTGCCATCATGGGGGACAGGGGACACTCCTACGAGCAGTACTTC; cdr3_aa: CAIMGDRGHSYEQYF
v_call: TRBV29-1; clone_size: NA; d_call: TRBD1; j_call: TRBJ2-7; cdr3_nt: TGCAGCGTTGAGGGGACAGGGGGCATCTACGAGCAGTACTTC; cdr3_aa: CSVEGTGGIYEQYF
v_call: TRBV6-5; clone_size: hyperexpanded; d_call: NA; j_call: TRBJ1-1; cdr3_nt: TGTGCCAGCAGTTACTCTTTCCTAGACACTGAAGCTTTCTTT; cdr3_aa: CASSYSFLDTEAFF
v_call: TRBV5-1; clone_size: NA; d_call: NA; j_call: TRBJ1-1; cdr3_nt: TGCGCCAGCAGCTTGGCCAGGGAGGGCACTGAAGCTTTCTTT; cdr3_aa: CASSLAREGTEAFF
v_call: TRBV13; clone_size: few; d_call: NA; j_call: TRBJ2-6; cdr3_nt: TGTGCCAGCAGCCCGCCGGGACCACAATCCGTCCTGACTTTC; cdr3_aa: CASSPPGPQSVLTF
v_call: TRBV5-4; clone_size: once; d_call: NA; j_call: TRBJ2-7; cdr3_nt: TGTGCCAGCAGCATGGCGCAGGGTCGCTACGAGCAGTACTTC; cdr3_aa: CASSMAQGRYEQYF
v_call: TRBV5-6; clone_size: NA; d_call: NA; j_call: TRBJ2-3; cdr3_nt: TGTGCCAGCAGCTTGAACACAGATACGCAGTATTTT; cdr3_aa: CASSLNTDTQYF
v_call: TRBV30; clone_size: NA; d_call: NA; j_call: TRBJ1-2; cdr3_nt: TGTGCCTGGAGGCCCCGGGGTGGGGGCGCAGCGAATGGCTACACCTTC; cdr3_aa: CAWRPRGGGAANGYTF
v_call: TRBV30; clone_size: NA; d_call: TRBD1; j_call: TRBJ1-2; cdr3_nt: TGTGCCTGGAGACCAGGGGGAATTGGCTACACCTTC; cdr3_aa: CAWRPGGIGYTF
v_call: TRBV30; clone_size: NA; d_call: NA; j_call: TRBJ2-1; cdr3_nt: TGTGCCTGGAGCACCCGAGGTCCTAATGAGCAGTTCTTC; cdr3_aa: CAWSTRGPNEQFF
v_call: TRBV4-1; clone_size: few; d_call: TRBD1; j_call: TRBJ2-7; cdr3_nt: TGCGCCAGCAGCCAATCGGGACAGGGATTGGGTTACGAGCAGTACTTC; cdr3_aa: CASSQSGQGLGYEQYF
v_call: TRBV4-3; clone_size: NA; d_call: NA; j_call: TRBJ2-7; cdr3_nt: TGCGCCAGCAGCCGCCACGATGGACAGTCCTACGAGCAGTACTTC; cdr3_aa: CASSRHDGQSYEQYF
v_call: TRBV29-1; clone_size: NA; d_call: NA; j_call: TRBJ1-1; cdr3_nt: TGCAGCGTTATCAGGCCTTGGGACACTGAAGCTTTCTTT; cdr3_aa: CSVIRPWDTEAFF
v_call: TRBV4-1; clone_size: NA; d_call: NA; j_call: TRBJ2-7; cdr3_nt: TGCGCCAGCAGCCAAGCTTCTTATCGCTACGAGCAGTACTTC; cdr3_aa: CASSQASYRYEQYF
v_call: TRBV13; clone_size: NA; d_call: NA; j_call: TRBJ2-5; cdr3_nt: TGTGCCAGCAGCTCCCCGGACCAGGAGACCCAGTACTTC; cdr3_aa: CASSSPDQETQYF
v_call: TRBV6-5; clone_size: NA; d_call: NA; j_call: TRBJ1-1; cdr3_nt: TGTGCCAGCGGTTATGATATGAACACTGAAGCTTTCTTT; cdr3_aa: CASGYDMNTEAFF
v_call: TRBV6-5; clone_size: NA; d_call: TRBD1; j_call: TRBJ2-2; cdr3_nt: TGTGCCAGCAGTTATGCGACAGGGTATCACCCCGGGGAGCTGTTTTTT; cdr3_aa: CASSYATGYHPGELFF
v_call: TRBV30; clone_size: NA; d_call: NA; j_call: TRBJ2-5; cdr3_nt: TGTGCCTGGAGTGTACTCGGAGAGACCCAGTACTTC; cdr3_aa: CAWSVLGETQYF
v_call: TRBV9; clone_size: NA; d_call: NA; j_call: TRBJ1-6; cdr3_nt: TGTGCCAGCAGTCAAGCCGGGGCGACGGGGAATTCACCCCTCCACTTT; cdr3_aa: CASSQAGATGNSPLHF